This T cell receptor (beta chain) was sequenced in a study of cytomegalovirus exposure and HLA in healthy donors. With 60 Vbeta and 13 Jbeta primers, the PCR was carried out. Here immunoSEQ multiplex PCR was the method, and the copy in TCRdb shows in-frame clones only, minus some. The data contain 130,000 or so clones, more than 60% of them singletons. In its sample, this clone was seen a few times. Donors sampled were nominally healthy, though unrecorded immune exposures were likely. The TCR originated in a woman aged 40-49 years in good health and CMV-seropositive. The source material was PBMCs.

The CDR3 loop is CASSTSVGSPLHF. CDR3 nucleotide sequence: TGCGCCAGCAGCACCAGCGTTGGGTCACCCCTCCACTTT. The rearrangement uses TRBV5-1 and TRBJ1-6, with D hard to call. The CDR3 spans 13 residues. With 4 bases removed from V and 10 bases from J, the gap between germline ends came to 12 bases. The germline V gene has CDR1 SGHRS and CDR2 YFSETQ.